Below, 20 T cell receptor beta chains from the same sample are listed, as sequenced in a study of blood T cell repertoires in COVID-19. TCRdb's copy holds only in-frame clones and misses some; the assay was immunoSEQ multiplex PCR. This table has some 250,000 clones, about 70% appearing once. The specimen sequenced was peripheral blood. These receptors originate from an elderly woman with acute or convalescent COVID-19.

The CDR3 sequence is CASSFILTGAGNTIYF. Written as DNA, the CDR3 is TGTGCCAGCAGCTTTATCCTTACGGGGGCTGGAAACACCATATATTTT. The V gene is TRBV7-2, the J gene TRBJ1-3; TRBD1 is a possible D gene (5 bases). Germline loops: CDR1 SGHTA, CDR2 FQGNSA. CDR3 size: 16 residues. Between the trimmed V and J ends, which lost 3 bases and 2 bases, there was a span of 14 bases. The variable domain in full, with the rest retrieved from reference TRBV7-2 and TRBJ1-3, is GAGVSQSPSNKVTEKGKDVELRCDPISGHTALYWYRQSLGQGLEFLIYFQGNSAPDKSGLPSDRFSAERTGGSVSTLTIQRTQQEDSAVYLCASSFILTGAGNTIYFGEGSWLTVV.

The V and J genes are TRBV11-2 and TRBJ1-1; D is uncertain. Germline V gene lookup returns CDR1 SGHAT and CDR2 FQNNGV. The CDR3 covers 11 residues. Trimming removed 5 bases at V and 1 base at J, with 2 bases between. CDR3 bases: TGTGCCAGCAGCCAGAACACTGAAGCTTTCTTT. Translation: CASSQNTEAFF.

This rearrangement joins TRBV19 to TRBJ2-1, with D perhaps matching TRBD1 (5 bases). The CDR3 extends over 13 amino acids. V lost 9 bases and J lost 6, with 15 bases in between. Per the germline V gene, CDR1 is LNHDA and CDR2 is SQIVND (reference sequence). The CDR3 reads CASTLDSTNEQFF. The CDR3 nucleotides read TGTGCCAGCACCTTAGACAGCACCAATGAGCAGTTCTTC. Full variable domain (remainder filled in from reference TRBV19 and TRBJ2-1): DGGITQSPKYLFRKEGQNVTLSCEQNLNHDAMYWYRQDPGQGLRLIYYSQIVNDFQKGDIAEGYSVSREKKESFPLTVTSAQKNPTAFYLCASTLDSTNEQFFGPGTRLTVL.

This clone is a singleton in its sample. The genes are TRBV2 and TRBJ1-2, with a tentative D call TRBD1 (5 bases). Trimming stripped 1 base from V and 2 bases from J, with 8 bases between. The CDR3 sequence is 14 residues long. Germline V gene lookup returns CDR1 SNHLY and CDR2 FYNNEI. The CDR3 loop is CASSEVRTNYGYTF. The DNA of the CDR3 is TGTGCCAGCAGTGAAGTCAGGACAAACTATGGCTACACCTTC.

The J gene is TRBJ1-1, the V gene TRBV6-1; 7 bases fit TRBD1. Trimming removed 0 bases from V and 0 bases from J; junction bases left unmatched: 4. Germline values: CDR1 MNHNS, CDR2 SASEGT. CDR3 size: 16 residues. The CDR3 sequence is CASSEALTGVNTEAFF. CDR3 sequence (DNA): TGTGCCAGCAGTGAAGCCCTAACAGGGGTGAACACTGAAGCTTTCTTT.

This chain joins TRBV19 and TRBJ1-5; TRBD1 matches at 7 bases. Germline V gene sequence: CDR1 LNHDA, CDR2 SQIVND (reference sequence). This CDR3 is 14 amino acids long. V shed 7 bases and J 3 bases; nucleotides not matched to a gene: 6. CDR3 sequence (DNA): TGTGCCAGTAATTTAGGGGGCAACAATCAGCCCCAGCATTTT. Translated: CASNLGGNNQPQHF.

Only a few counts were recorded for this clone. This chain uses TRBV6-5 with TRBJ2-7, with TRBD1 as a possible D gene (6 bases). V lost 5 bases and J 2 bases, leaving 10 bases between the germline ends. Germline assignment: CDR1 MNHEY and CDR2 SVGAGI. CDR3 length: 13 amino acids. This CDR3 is CASSRGQTYEQYF. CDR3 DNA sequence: TGTGCCAGCAGTCGCGGACAGACCTACGAGCAGTACTTC.

The CDR3 nucleotides are TGTGCCAGCAGCTCCCCGGGACAGCTATCTAACTATGGCTACACCTTC. Translated: CASSSPGQLSNYGYTF. The genes are TRBV5-4 and TRBJ1-2; TRBD1 aligns across 7 bases. Unmatched junction bases numbered 8, after V lost 3 bases and J lost 0 bases. The CDR3 is 16 residues long. In germline, CDR1 is SGHNT, CDR2 YYREEE (reference sequence).

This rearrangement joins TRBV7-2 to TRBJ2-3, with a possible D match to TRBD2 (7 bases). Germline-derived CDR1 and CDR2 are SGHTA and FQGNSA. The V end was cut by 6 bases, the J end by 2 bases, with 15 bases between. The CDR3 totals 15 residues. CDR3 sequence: CASRAGQGLTDTQYF. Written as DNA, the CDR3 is TGTGCCAGCAGAGCGGGGCAGGGGCTCACAGATACGCAGTATTTT.

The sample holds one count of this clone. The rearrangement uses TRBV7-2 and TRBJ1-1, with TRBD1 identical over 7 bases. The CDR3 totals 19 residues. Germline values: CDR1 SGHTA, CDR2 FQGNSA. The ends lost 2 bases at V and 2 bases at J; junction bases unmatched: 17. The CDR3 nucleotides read TGTGCCAGCAGCTTATTCGGTCACATCGGCAGGGGGTTAAACACTGAAGCTTTCTTT. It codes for CASSLFGHIGRGLNTEAFF.

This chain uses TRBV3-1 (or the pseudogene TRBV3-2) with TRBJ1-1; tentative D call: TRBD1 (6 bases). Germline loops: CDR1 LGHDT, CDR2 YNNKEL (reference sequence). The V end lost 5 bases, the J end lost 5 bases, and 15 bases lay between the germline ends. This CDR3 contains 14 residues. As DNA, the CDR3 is TGTGCCAGCAGCGAGACGTTCACAGGGACTGAAGCTTTCTTT. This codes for CASSETFTGTEAFF.

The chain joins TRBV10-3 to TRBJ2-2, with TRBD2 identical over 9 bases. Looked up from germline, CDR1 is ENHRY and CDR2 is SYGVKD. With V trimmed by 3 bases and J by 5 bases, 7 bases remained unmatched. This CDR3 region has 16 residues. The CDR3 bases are TGTGCCATCAGTGATAGCGGGAGCGGTAGTACCGGGGAGCTGTTTTTT. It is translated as CAISDSGSGSTGELFF.

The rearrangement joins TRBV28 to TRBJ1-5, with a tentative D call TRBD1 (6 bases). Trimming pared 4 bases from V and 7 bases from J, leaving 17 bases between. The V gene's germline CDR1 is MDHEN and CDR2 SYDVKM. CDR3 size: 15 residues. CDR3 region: CASSSRPQGGQPQHF. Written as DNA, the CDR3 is TGTGCCAGCAGTTCGCGCCCACAGGGCGGGCAGCCCCAGCATTTT.

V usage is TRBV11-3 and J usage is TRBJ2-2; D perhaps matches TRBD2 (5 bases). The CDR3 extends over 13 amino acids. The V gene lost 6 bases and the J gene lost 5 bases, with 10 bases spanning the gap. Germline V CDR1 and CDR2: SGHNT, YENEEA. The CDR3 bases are TGTGCCAGCAGTACCGGGGTTACCGGGGAGCTGTTTTTT. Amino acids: CASSTGVTGELFF.

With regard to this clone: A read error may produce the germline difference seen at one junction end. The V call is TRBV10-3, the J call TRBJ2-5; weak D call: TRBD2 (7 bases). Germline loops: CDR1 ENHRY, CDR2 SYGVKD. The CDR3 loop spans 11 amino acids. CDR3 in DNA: TGTGCCACACTAGGGGGGGAGATCCAGTACTTC. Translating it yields CATLGGEIQYF.

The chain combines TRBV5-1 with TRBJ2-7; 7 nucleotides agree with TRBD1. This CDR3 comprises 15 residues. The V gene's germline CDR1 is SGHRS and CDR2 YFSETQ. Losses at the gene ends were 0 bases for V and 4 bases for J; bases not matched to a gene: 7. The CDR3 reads CASSLGAGGRYEQYF. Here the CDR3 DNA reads TGCGCCAGCAGCTTGGGGGCAGGGGGTAGGTACGAGCAGTACTTC.

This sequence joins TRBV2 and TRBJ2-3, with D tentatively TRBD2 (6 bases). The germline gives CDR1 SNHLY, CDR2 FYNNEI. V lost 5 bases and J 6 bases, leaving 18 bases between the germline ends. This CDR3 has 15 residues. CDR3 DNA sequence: TGTGCCAGCAGTCGGGTCAGGGCCAGCGGGGATACGCAGTATTTT. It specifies CASSRVRASGDTQYF.

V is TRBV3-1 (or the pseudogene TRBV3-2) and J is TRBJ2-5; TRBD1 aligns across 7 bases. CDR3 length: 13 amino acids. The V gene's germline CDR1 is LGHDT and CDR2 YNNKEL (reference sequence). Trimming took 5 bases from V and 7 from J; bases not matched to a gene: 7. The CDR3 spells CASSAGQVGTQYF. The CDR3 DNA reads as TGTGCCAGCAGCGCTGGACAGGTGGGGACCCAGTACTTC.

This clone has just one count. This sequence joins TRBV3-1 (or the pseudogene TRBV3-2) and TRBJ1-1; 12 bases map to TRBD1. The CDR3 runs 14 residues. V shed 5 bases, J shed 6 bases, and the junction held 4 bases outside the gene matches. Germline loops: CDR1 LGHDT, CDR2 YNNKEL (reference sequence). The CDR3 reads CASSARDRGPEAFF. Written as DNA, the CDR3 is TGTGCCAGCAGCGCCCGGGACAGGGGGCCTGAAGCTTTCTTT.

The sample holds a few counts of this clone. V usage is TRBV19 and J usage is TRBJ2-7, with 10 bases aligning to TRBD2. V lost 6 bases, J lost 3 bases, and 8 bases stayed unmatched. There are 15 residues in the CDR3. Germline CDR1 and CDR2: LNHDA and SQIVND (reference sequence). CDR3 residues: CASRRALAGVYEQYF. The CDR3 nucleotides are TGTGCCAGTAGAAGGGCCCTAGCGGGAGTCTACGAGCAGTACTTC.